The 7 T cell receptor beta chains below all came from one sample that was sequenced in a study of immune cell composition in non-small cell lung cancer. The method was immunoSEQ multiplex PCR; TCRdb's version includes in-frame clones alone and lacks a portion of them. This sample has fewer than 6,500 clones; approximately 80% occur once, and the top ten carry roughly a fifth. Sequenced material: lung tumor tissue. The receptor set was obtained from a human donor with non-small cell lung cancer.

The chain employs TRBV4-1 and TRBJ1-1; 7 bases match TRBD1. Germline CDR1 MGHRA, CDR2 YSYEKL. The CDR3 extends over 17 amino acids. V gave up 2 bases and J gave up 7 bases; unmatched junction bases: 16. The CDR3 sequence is CASSQPIGGRGFIEAFF. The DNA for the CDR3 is TGCGCCAGCAGCCAACCTATTGGGGGCAGGGGGTTTATTGAAGCTTTCTTT.

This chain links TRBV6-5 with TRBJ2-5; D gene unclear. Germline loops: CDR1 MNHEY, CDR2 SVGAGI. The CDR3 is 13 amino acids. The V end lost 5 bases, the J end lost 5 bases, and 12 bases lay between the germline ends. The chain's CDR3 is CASSDWVGETQYF. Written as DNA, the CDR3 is TGTGCCAGCAGTGATTGGGTCGGGGAGACCCAGTACTTC.

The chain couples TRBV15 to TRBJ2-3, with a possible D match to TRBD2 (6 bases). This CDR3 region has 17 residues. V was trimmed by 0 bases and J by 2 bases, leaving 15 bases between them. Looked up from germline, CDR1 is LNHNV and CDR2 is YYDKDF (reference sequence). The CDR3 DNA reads TGTGCCACCAGCAGAGATGCGGGGCCTACAAACACAGATACGCAGTATTTT. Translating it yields CATSRDAGPTNTDTQYF.

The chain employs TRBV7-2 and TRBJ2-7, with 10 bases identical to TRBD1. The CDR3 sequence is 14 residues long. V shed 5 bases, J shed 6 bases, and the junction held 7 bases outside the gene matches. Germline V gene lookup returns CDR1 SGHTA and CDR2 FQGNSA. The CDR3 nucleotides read TGTGCCAGCAGCATCGGGACAGGGGTCGGCGAGCAGTACTTC. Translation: CASSIGTGVGEQYF.

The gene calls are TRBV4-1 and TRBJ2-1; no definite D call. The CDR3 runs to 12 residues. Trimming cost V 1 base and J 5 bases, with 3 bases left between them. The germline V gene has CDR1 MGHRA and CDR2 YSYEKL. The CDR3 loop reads CASSQANNEQFF. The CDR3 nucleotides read TGCGCCAGCAGCCAAGCTAACAATGAGCAGTTCTTC.

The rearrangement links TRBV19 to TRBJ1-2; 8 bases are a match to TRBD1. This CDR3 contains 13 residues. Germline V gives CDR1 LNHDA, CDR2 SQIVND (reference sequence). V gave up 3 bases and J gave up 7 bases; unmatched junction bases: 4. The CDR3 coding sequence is TGTGCCAGTAGTATTGGGGACAGGTCTGGCTACACCTTC. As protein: CASSIGDRSGYTF.

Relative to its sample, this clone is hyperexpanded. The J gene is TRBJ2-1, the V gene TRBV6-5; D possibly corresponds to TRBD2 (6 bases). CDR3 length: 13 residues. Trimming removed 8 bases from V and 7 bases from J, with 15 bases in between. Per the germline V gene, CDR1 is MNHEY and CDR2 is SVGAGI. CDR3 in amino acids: CASSVGGGNEQFF. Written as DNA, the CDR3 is TGTGCCAGCTCTGTCGGGGGTGGGAATGAGCAGTTCTTC.